Described below is a single TCR beta chain sequence and its context. The target antigen is unknown. The V and J ends lost 4 bases and 1 base, in that order; junction bases with no gene match: 9. This CDR3 region has 16 residues. Germline V gives CDR1 SGHTS, CDR2 YDEGEE. The 5'RACE template-switching step produced TCR cDNA and added a universal primer site and UMIs. TCRdb recomputed calls from the 5' RACE reads with MiXCR, one row per CDR3 protein. Found here are 360,000 or so distinct CDR3 sequences, around 10% of them singletons; the top ten hold around 19%. The sample originates from a study of T cells after yellow fever vaccination. Study-wide points: Researchers cautioned that FACS-sorted repertoires could harbor abundant clonotypes contaminating from the bulk population. Reappearance after the booster was observed for most primary-vaccination clones (96% CD4, over 75% CD8).

This sample comprised PBMCs, obtained on the day of the first yellow fever vaccination. The source of this sequence is a man younger than 30 who received the YFV17D yellow fever vaccine. The chain has TRBV5-8 and TRBJ1-1; TRBD1 aligns across 8 bases. In nucleotides, the CDR3 is TGTGCCAGCAGCAGTAGACAGGGGAGGGGGAACACTGAAGCTTTCTTT. It codes for CASSSRQGRGNTEAFF.